This note documents a single T cell receptor (beta chain) sequence. Its antigen is still unknown. No much larger clone is present one base from it, and per-base qualities are unavailable. The data are from a study of control samples from healthy donors and cancer patients (dated by TCRdb to the early 2020s). Including cysteine and phenylalanine, the CDR3 has 14 amino acids. Only the CDR3 region is kept as DNA, spanning 42 bases read in frame from base 1. V is cut back by 3 bases and J by 2 bases, with 4 bases in the junction unmatched. The germline V gene (reference sequence) gives CDR1 as GTSNPN and CDR2 as SVGIG. Libraries were made using the immunoSEQ multiplex PCR assay. Here the immuneACCESS table is served through TCRdb, limited to in-frame sequences with V and J called. Missing clones are a known gap in these copies; in checked studies unresolved V genes cover under half, and the rest lacks a known reason. This sample has around 110,000 clones in its table, and over 90% of those were observed once. The ten largest clones represent roughly 2.7% of the sample.

The receptor was isolated from a young man in good health. The chain is encoded by TRBV30 joined to TRBJ1-3, with 7 bases aligning to TRBD1. The sequencing sample was made of blood. DNA sequence: TGTGCCTGGAGCGACACAGGGGCTGGAAACACCATATATTTT. Its protein product is CAWSDTGAGNTIYF.